This T cell receptor (beta chain) comes out of a study of OX40 agonist ivuxolimab in advanced cancers. Study in general: Patients were treated with intravenous ivuxolimab, dosed at 0.01 to 10 mg/kg and infused every 2 weeks.

The repertoire was sequenced with immunoSEQ multiplex PCR; TCRdb's copy has only in-frame clones and lacks some. The sample yields 55,000 to 90,000 clones, almost 90% seen once. Sampling times: baseline, cycle 4 day 1, cycle 7 day 1. Germline V gene lookup returns CDR1 KGHSH and CDR2 LQKENI. Germline trimming cut 2 bases from V and 1 base from J; bases unmatched to any gene: 1. This CDR3 contains 14 residues. The sequencing here drew on CD4+ or CD8+ T cells sorted from blood, taken in a trial of the OX40 agonist ivuxolimab. The TCR was taken from an adult with an advanced solid tumor such as melanoma, head and neck, liver or kidney cancer. The V call is TRBV18, the J call TRBJ1-1, with 7 bases lining up with TRBD1. This chain's CDR3 is CASSPRGPNTEAFF. DNA of the CDR3: TGTGCCAGCTCACCAAGGGGGCCGAACACTGAAGCTTTCTTT.